A selection of T cell receptor beta chains follows, all from one sample in a study of T-cell reconstitution after alpha-beta-depleted transplantation in children. TCRdb re-called the PCR reads through MiXCR, storing one row per CDR3 protein. The table includes about 410,000 distinct CDR3 sequences, just over 20% detected once. Source: PBMCs from the stem cell graft donor, taken from the stem cell graft. Receptors were obtained from a human donor who donated a stem cell graft to a child with acute myeloid leukemia. The CDR3 runs from the conserved cysteine through the conserved F or W. A D gene is named only where the DNA matches it firmly. Not all rows give a size; the values are once, few, many and, for expanded clones, a class.

clone_size,j_call,v_call,d_call,cdr3_nt,cdr3_aa
few,TRBJ2-1,TRBV5-1,TRBD1,TGCGCCAGTAGGGACAGGGAGGCCTACAATGAGCAGTTCTTC,CASRDREAYNEQFF
few,TRBJ2-7,TRBV12-3/TRBV12-4,TRBD1,TGTGCCAGCAGTTTTCTCACAGGGGGATTCTACGAGCAGTACTTC,CASSFLTGGFYEQYF
few,TRBJ2-1,TRBV29-1,TRBD2,TGCAGCGGAACTCGGGCTAGCGGGAGGAATGAGCAGTTCTTC,CSGTRASGRNEQFF
NA,TRBJ2-7,TRBV20-1,TRBD2,TGCAGTGCTAGAGATGGGACTAGCGTCGAGCAGTACTTC,CSARDGTSVEQYF
NA,TRBJ2-1,TRBV20-1,NA,TGCAGTGCTAGTCCAAGCAGGGCCCAGACGCACAATGAGCAGTTCTTC,CSASPSRAQTHNEQFF
few,TRBJ2-7,TRBV29-1,NA,TGCAGCGTACGAGGTCTTGGGGCTGGCTCCTACGAGCAGTACTTC,CSVRGLGAGSYEQYF
many,TRBJ2-1,TRBV7-7,NA,TGTGCTAGCAGCTCCATGGGGACGGGTGAGCAGTTCTTC,CASSSMGTGEQFF
few,TRBJ2-7,TRBV11-2,NA,TGTGCCAGCAGCTTAGATCGGAATAACGAGCAGTACTTC,CASSLDRNNEQYF
few,TRBJ2-4,TRBV25-1,TRBD1,TGTGCCAGCAGTTCACAGGGGGAAAACATTCAGTACTTC,CASSSQGENIQYF
few,TRBJ1-2,TRBV4-1,TRBD1,TGCGCCAGCACAGGGGGGAGCTATGGCTACACCTTC,CASTGGSYGYTF
NA,TRBJ2-1,TRBV12-3/TRBV12-4,TRBD2,TGTGCCAGCAGTTTAAGTCTGGCTAGCGGGAGCTGGTCCTACAATGAGCAGTTCTTC,CASSLSLASGSWSYNEQFF
many,TRBJ2-5,TRBV25-1,TRBD2,TGTGCCAGCAGTGACATCCTAGGACTAGCGGGATTGGAGACCCAGTACTTC,CASSDILGLAGLETQYF
NA,TRBJ2-1,TRBV15,TRBD1,TGTGCCACCTGGGACAGGGGATTTTTCAATGAGCAGTTCTTC,CATWDRGFFNEQFF
few,TRBJ2-2,TRBV7-2,TRBD2,TGTGCCAGCAGGGGGACTAGTGTCTTCGGGGAGCTGTTTTTT,CASRGTSVFGELFF
NA,TRBJ2-3,TRBV6-1,NA,TGTGCCAGCAAGGCCCCGGGGGCTAGCACAGATACGCAGTATTTT,CASKAPGASTDTQYF
NA,TRBJ2-7,TRBV20-1,TRBD2,TGCAGTGCTAGGGAACTAGCGGGGGACTTCTACGAGCAGTACTTC,CSARELAGDFYEQYF
few,TRBJ2-1,TRBV7-9,NA,TGTGCCAGCAGCAGCTACGGAAACTCCTACAATGAGCAGTTCTTC,CASSSYGNSYNEQFF
NA,TRBJ2-5,TRBV9,TRBD1,TGTGCCAGCAGCGTTAGGGACAGGAGGCAAGAGACCCAGTACTTC,CASSVRDRRQETQYF
many,TRBJ1-5,TRBV27,NA,TGTGCCAGCAGTCCTACAGGGACCAATCAGCCCCAGCATTTT,CASSPTGTNQPQHF
NA,TRBJ2-6,TRBV12-3/TRBV12-4,NA,TGTGCCAGCAGACGAATTGGAGACTCTGGGGCCAACGTCCTGACTTTC,CASRRIGDSGANVLTF
few,TRBJ2-1,TRBV9,NA,TGTGCCAGCAGCGTAGGCCCGCTGCTGATGGTGGACAATGAGCAGTTCTTC,CASSVGPLLMVDNEQFF
once,TRBJ2-3,TRBV5-1,TRBD2,TGCGCCAGCAGCCCTGAGGGTAGCGGGAACGCAGATACGCAGTATTTT,CASSPEGSGNADTQYF
NA,TRBJ2-7,TRBV7-9,NA,TGTGCCAGCAGAACTACAGGGACGGGGGACTACGAGCAGTACTTC,CASRTTGTGDYEQYF